This T cell receptor beta chain was observed in a study of shared clonotypes between healthy human individuals. Overall study: Samples came from a couple of female and three male donors aged 18 to 49. Per-donor plates numbered three CD4 naive, three CD4 memory, two CD8 naive and one CD8 memory. Study results and limitations: It was anticipated that sequencing depth would influence how many clonotypes donors shared.

Sorted-subset replicate PCRs used 200 ng of genomic DNA. This amount corresponded to about 30,000 T cell genomes. Sequencing used immunoSEQ multiplex PCR; TCRdb keeps in-frame clones, though not all of them. The table lists fewer than 1.6 million clones, just under 99% of them singletons. Looked up from germline, CDR1 is LNHDA and CDR2 is SQIVND (reference sequence). The V end was cut by 9 bases, the J end by 10 bases, with 13 bases between. This CDR3 comprises 11 residues. Comment on this clone: As yet, its antigen is unknown.

This receptor was obtained from a young man in good health. The V gene is TRBV19, the J gene TRBJ2-1, with D possibly TRBD2 on 6 matching bases. What was sequenced was naive CD4+ T cells sorted from blood. Specified subset: CD45RA+ positively selected. The CDR3 loop reads CASRRRVEQFF. The CDR3 DNA is TGTGCCAGCCGAAGGAGGGTGGAGCAGTTCTTC.